The sequence of this TCR beta chain was determined in a study of blood T cell repertoires in COVID-19. By sample share, this clone is medium-sized. As originally analysed: The assay estimated nucleated cells by amplifying reference gene primers. Here immunoSEQ multiplex PCR was the method, and the copy in TCRdb shows in-frame clones only, minus some. Clone size and V and J calls were adopted from that table, with D and trimming inferred from the DNA. The profile shows over 150,000 clones, 70% to 80% of them singletons. This study enrolled people aged about 18 to 90 from around 25 US geographic areas. Assignments of participants to cohorts depended upon their own reported clinical history. Donors in Cohort 3 who had recovered were those with two negative PCRs, healthcare professional clearance, or resolution of their symptoms. V shed 1 base and J 4 bases; nucleotides not matched to a gene: 5. Germline V lookup: CDR1 SQVTM, CDR2 ANQGSEA. The CDR3 runs 15 residues.

Sequencing was performed on PBMCs or T cells enriched from blood (not recorded which). The rearrangement links TRBV29-1 to TRBJ2-1, with 9 bases matching TRBD2. This receptor was obtained from a woman in her fifties or sixties who had recovered from COVID-19. This CDR3 is CSVEGPREGYNEQFF. The CDR3 region has the DNA TGCAGCGTTGAAGGTCCGCGGGAGGGTTACAATGAGCAGTTCTTC.